A single sample gave rise to the 5 T cell receptor beta chains below, sequenced in a study of blood T cell repertoires in COVID-19. Sequencing was performed with immunoSEQ multiplex PCR; in TCRdb, only in-frame clones are kept and a portion is missing. Here the sample spans some 140,000 clones, roughly 85% being singletons. The sequenced sample consisted of peripheral blood. These receptor sequences come from a man aged 55 to 70 with acute or convalescent COVID-19.

Many counts were recorded for this clone. The chain employs TRBV10-3 and TRBJ2-7; 7 bases fit TRBD1. V dropped 7 bases and J dropped 0; count of bases not matched to a gene: 6. This CDR3 comprises 14 residues. CDR1 is ENHRY, CDR2 SYGVKD, per germline. As DNA, the CDR3 is TGTGCCATCAAGGAGGCAGGGGGCTCCTACGAGCAGTACTTC. It codes for CAIKEAGGSYEQYF.

This chain joins TRBV5-1 and TRBJ2-3; D is perhaps TRBD2 (6 bases). The CDR3 sequence is 17 residues long. Germline V lookup: CDR1 SGHRS, CDR2 YFSETQ. V dropped 0 bases and J dropped 2 bases, with 16 bases sitting between them. CDR3 sequence reads: CASSLGVAGGFTDTQYF. DNA for the CDR3: TGCGCCAGCAGCTTGGGGGTGGCAGGAGGGTTCACAGATACGCAGTATTTT. Supplemented by reference TRBV5-1 and TRBJ2-3, the full variable domain reads KAGVTQTPRYLIKTRGQQVTLSCSPISGHRSVSWYQQTPGQGLQFLFEYFSETQRNKGNFPGRFSGRQFSNSRSEMNVSTLELGDSALYLCASSLGVAGGFTDTQYFGPGTRLTVL.

This chain links TRBV7-2 with TRBJ2-1, with D possibly matching TRBD2 (6 bases). CDR3 length: 13 residues. The germline V gene has CDR1 SGHTA and CDR2 FQGNSA. Between the trimmed V and J ends, which lost 1 base and 7 bases, there was a span of 8 bases. The CDR3 loop reads CASSLGAGNEQFF. The CDR3 DNA reads TGTGCCAGCAGCTTAGGTGCGGGGAATGAGCAGTTCTTC.

The chain carries TRBV18 and TRBJ2-2; 7 bases align to TRBD1. V was pared by 0 bases and J by 0 bases, with 1 base of the junction left unmatched. The CDR3 sequence is 16 residues long. Per the germline V gene, CDR1 is KGHSH and CDR2 is LQKENI. CDR3 loop: CASSPPGQTNTGELFF. CDR3 nucleotides: TGTGCCAGCTCACCACCGGGACAGACGAACACCGGGGAGCTGTTTTTT.

The rearrangement links TRBV19 to TRBJ2-1, with TRBD2 identical over 11 bases. CDR1 is LNHDA and CDR2 is SQIVND in the germline V gene (reference sequence). This CDR3 has 18 residues. V trimming: 4 bases; J trimming: 6 bases; junction bases outside the gene matches: 14. This chain's CDR3 is CASSTPRTSGRVSNEQFF. The DNA of the CDR3 is TGTGCCAGTAGTACCCCCCGGACTAGCGGGCGGGTAAGCAATGAGCAGTTCTTC.